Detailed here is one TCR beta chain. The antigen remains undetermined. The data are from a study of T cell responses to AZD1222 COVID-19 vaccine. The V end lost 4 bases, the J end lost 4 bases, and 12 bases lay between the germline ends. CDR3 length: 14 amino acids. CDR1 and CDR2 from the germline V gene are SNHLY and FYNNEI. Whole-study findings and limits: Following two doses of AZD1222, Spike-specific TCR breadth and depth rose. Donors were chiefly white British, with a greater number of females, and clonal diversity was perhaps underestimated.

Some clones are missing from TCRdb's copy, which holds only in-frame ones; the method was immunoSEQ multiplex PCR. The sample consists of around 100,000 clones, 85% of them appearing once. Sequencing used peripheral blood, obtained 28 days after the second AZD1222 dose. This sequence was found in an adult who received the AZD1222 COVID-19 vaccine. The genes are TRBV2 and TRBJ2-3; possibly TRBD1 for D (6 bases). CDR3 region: CASSAGRGPDTQYF. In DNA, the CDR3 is TGTGCCAGCAGTGCCGGCAGGGGACCAGATACGCAGTATTTT. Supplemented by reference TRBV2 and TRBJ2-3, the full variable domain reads EPEVTQTPSHQVTQMGQEVILRCVPISNHLYFYWYRQILGQKVEFLVSFYNNEISEKSEIFDDQFSVERPDGSNFTLKIRSTKLEDSAMYFCASSAGRGPDTQYFGPGTRLTVL.